The 21 T cell receptor beta chains below come from one sample, sequenced in a study of CXCR3-negative and CXCR3-positive naive CD8 T cells. cDNA libraries for TRB were generated by 5' RACE incorporating UMI labels. TCRdb reprocessed the 5' RACE reads, keeping one entry per CDR3 protein, no DNA. This table holds around 140,000 distinct CDR3 sequences. Sequencing input: naive CXCR3- CD8+ T cells from blood. Subset defined: CD45RO-CCR7+CD27+CD95- naive CD8+ T cells lacking CXCR3 (TNR3-). The source is a human donor in good health. Some clones in this sample may be carry-over from other donors' samples.

The rearrangement uses TRBV19 and TRBJ2-3. This CDR3 spans 13 amino acids. Looked up from germline, CDR1 is LNHDA and CDR2 is SQIVND (reference sequence). CDR3: CASSIKFTDTQYF.

The chain carries TRBV12-3 or TRBV12-4 and TRBJ1-1. The CDR3 runs to 12 residues. CDR3: CASSLFRAEAFF.

The genes are TRBV4-3 and TRBJ2-6; TCRdb returns TRBD2, unconfirmable since there is no DNA. Germline CDR1 LGHNA, CDR2 YSLEER. This CDR3 has 16 residues. Here the CDR3 reads CASSQDIADISVVLTF.

The V gene is TRBV9, the J gene TRBJ2-7; TCRdb's D call, TRBD1, is unchecked because there is no DNA. The CDR3 runs to 16 residues. CDR1 is SGDLS, CDR2 YYNGEE, per germline. CDR3 protein: CASSPHLGQASYEQYF.

CDR3 in amino acids: CASSPSGETYEQYF. This chain links TRBV27 with TRBJ2-7; TCRdb gives TRBD1 as the D gene, but with no DNA this cannot be confirmed. The CDR3 totals 14 residues. The germline CDR1 and CDR2 sequences are MNHEY and SMNVEV (reference sequence).

The J gene is TRBJ2-5, the V gene TRBV18; TCRdb indicates TRBD1, and absent DNA this call remains unverified. The CDR3 totals 16 residues. The germline gives CDR1 KGHSH, CDR2 LQKENI. CDR3 residues: CASSPTLTGQVETQYF.

The rearrangement links TRBV7-8 to TRBJ2-1; TCRdb indicates TRBD1, and absent DNA this call remains unverified. CDR3 size: 16 residues. In germline, CDR1 is SGHVS, CDR2 FQNEAQ. The chain's CDR3 is CASSFSGGAGYNEQFF.

The V call is TRBV29-1, the J call TRBJ2-3; TCRdb gives TRBD2 as the D gene, but with no DNA this cannot be confirmed. Germline V lookup: CDR1 SQVTM, CDR2 ANQGSEA. CDR3 size: 14 residues. The chain's CDR3 is CSVCVAGGTDTQYF.

This rearrangement joins TRBV6-6 to TRBJ1-4; with no DNA, the TCRdb D assignment of TRBD1 cannot be verified. Germline V gene sequence: CDR1 MNHNY, CDR2 SVGAGI (reference sequence). This CDR3 comprises 13 residues. The CDR3 loop reads CASTFGGNEKLFF.

The chain uses TRBV15 and TRBJ2-3; TCRdb outputs TRBD2, but without DNA this stays unchecked. The length of the CDR3 is 17 residues. The germline gives CDR1 LNHNV, CDR2 YYDKDF (reference sequence). CDR3 protein: CATRGAGGLSGPDTQYF.

This sequence joins TRBV3-1 and TRBJ2-1; TCRdb selects TRBD1, and the lack of DNA leaves this call unchecked. There are 17 residues in the CDR3. Germline CDR1 LGHDT, CDR2 YNNKEL (reference sequence). The chain's CDR3 is CASSQGPGRRTLNEQFF.

This chain links TRBV9 with TRBJ2-1; TCRdb indicates TRBD1, and absent DNA this call remains unverified. Germline-derived CDR1 and CDR2 are SGDLS and YYNGEE. The CDR3 is 14 amino acids. The CDR3 reads CASSVRLAPNEQFF. Full variable domain (remainder filled in from reference TRBV9 and TRBJ2-1): DSGVTQTPKHLITATGQRVTLRCSPRSGDLSVYWYQQSLDQGLQFLIQYYNGEERAKGNILERFSAQQFPDLHSELNLSSLELGDSALYFCASSVRLAPNEQFFGPGTRLTVL.

This chain links TRBV29-1 with TRBJ1-1; the TCRdb D gene call, TRBD1, has no DNA to confirm it. CDR3 length equals 15 residues. The germline gives CDR1 SQVTM, CDR2 ANQGSEA. The CDR3: CSVAWGQVNVTEAFF.

The chain links TRBV5-5 to TRBJ2-2. Germline CDR1 and CDR2: SGHKS and YYEKEE (reference sequence). CDR3 length: 14 amino acids. This CDR3 reads CASSLDSPTGELFF.

This sequence joins TRBV28 and TRBJ2-7; TCRdb's D call of TRBD1 is untestable without DNA. CDR3 length: 13 amino acids. Germline loops: CDR1 MDHEN, CDR2 SYDVKM. This CDR3 is CASSQTGWNEQYF.

This chain joins TRBV4-1 and TRBJ1-6; TCRdb designates TRBD1, a call that cannot be tested without DNA. There are 17 residues in the CDR3. CDR1 is MGHRA, CDR2 YSYEKL, per germline. The CDR3 sequence is CASSQDRGDRGYSPLHF.

This chain connects TRBV7-9 to TRBJ2-7. Germline-derived CDR1 and CDR2 are SEHNR and FQNEAQ (reference sequence). This CDR3 has 12 amino acids. The CDR3 is CASSLAGSEQYF.

The rearrangement uses TRBV5-6 and TRBJ2-6; there is no DNA to check the TCRdb D call of TRBD1. The CDR3 totals 16 residues. The germline V gene encodes CDR1 SGHDT and CDR2 YYEEEE. The CDR3 protein is CASRPGRFSGANVLTF.

The chain recombines TRBV5-1 with TRBJ2-3; TCRdb returns TRBD1, unconfirmable since there is no DNA. From germline, CDR1 is SGHRS and CDR2 YFSETQ. CDR3 length: 14 amino acids. The CDR3 spells CASSLGTSTDTQYF.

The chain employs TRBV7-3 and TRBJ2-1. The CDR3 consists of 13 residues. Germline CDR1 is SGHTA and CDR2 is FQGTGA. This chain's CDR3 is CASSLYLGNEQFF.

The rearrangement joins TRBV7-9 to TRBJ1-1. The CDR3 sequence is 12 residues long. CDR1 is SEHNR, CDR2 FQNEAQ, per germline (reference sequence). Here the CDR3 reads CASSTMGLEAFF.